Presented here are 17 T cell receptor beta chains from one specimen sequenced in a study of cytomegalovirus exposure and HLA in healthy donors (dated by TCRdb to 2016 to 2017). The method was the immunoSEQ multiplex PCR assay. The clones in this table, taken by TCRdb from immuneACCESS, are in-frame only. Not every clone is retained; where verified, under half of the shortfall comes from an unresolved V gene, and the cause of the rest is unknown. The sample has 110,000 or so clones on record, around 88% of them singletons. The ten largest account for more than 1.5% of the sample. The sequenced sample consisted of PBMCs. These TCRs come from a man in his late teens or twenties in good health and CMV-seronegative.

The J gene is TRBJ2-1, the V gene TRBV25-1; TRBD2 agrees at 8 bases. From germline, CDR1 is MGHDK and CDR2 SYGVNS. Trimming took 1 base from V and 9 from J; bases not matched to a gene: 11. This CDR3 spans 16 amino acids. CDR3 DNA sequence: TGTGCCAGCAGTGAATCGACGGGAGGGCCACTTCCTGAGCAGTTCTTC. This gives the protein CASSESTGGPLPEQFF.

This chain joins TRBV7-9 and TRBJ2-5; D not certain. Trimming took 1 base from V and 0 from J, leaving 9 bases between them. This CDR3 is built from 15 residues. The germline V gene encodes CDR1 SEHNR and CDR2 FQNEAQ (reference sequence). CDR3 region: CASSLDGWYQETQYF. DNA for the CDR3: TGTGCCAGCAGCTTAGACGGTTGGTACCAAGAGACCCAGTACTTC.

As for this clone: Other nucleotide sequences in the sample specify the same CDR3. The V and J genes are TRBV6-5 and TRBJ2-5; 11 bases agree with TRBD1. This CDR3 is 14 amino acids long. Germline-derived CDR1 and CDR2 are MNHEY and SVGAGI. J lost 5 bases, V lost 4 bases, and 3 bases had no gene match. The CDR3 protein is CASSWTGGRETQYF. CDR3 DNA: TGTGCCAGCAGTTGGACAGGGGGCCGTGAGACCCAGTACTTC.

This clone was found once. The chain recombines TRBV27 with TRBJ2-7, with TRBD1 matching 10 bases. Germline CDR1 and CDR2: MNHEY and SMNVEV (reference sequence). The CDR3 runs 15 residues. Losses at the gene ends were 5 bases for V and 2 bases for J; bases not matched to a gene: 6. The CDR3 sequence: CASSPRDRGTYEQYF. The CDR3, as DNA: TGTGCCAGCAGTCCACGGGACAGGGGTACCTACGAGCAGTACTTC.

The CDR3 DNA sequence: TGTGCCAGCAGCTTAACCGCGGGAGCAGGCGAGCAGTACTTC. It yields the protein CASSLTAGAGEQYF. The V call is TRBV7-2, the J call TRBJ2-7, with TRBD2 identical over 7 bases. The CDR3 runs to 14 residues. Germline V gene data show CDR1 as SGHTA and CDR2 as FQGNSA. The V and J ends lost 2 bases and 6 bases, in that order; junction bases with no gene match: 7.

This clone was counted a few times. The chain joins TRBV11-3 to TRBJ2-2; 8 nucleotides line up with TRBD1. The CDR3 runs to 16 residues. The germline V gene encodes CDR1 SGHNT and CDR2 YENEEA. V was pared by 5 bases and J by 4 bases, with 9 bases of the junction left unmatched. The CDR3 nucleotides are TGTGCCAGCAGCCACTCGACAGGGGATAGCACCGGGGAGCTGTTTTTT. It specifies CASSHSTGDSTGELFF.

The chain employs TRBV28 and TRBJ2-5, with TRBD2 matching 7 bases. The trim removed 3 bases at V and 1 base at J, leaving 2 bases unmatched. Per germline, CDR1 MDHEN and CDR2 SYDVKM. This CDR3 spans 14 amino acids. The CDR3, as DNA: TGTGCCAGCAGTTTGGGAGGGGTCCAAGAGACCCAGTACTTC. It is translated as CASSLGGVQETQYF.

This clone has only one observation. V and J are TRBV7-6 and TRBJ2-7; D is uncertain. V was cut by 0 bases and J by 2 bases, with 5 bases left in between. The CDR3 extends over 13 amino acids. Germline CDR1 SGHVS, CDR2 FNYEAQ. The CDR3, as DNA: TGTGCCAGCAGCTTAGCCACAACCTACGAGCAGTACTTC. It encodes CASSLATTYEQYF.

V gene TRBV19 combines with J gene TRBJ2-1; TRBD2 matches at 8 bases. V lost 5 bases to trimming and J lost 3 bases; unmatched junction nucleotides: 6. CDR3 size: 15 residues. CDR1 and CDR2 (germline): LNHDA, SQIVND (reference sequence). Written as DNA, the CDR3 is TGTGCCAGTAGTCCCACTAGCGGCAACTACAATGAGCAGTTCTTC. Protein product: CASSPTSGNYNEQFF.

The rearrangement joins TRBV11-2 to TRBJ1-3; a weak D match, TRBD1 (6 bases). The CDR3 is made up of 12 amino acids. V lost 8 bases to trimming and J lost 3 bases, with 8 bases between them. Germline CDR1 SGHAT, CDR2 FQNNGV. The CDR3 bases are TGTGCCAGCGCACAGGGTGGAAACACCATATATTTT. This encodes CASAQGGNTIYF.

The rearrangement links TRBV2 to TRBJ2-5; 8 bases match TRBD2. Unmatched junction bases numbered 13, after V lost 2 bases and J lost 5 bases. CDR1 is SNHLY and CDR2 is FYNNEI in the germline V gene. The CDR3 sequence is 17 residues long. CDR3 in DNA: TGTGCCAGCAGTGAATCCTTAGGGAGCGGGAGTGCCGAGACCCAGTACTTC. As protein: CASSESLGSGSAETQYF.

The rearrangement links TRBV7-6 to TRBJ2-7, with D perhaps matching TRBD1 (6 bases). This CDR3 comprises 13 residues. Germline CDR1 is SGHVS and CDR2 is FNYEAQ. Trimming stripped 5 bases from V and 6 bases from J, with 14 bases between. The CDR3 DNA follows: TGTGCCAGCAGCCCGACGAGGACAGCCGAGCAGTACTTC. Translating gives CASSPTRTAEQYF.

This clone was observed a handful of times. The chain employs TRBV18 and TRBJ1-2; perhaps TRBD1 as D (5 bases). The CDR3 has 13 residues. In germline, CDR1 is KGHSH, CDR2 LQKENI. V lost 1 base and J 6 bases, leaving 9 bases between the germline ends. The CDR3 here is CASSPRQGHGYTF. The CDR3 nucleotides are TGTGCCAGCTCACCACGGCAGGGTCATGGCTACACCTTC.

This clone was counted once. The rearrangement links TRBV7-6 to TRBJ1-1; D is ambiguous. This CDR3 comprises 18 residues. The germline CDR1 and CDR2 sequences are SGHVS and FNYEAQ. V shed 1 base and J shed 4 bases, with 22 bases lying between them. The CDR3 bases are TGTGCCAGCAGCTTAGTGGCTACAGAACGTGTTCGGGGCACTGAAGCTTTCTTT. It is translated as CASSLVATERVRGTEAFF.

CDR3 nucleotides: TGTGCCAGCAGCCGACACCCATATGAGCAGTTCTTC. It specifies CASSRHPYEQFF. The chain employs TRBV14 and TRBJ2-1; no definite D call. V lost 4 bases and J lost 8, with 9 bases in between. The CDR3 has 12 residues. Per the germline V gene, CDR1 is SGHDN and CDR2 is FVKESK.

CDR3 sequence (DNA): TGTGCCAGCAGCGTGGCCGGGGGGTACACCGGGGAGCTGTTTTTT. Its translation is CASSVAGGYTGELFF. This chain links TRBV2 with TRBJ2-2; the match to TRBD2 covers 7 bases. The V segment lost 6 bases and the J segment 3 bases; nucleotides outside the gene matches: 7. This CDR3 has 15 residues. Germline lookup yields CDR1 SNHLY and CDR2 FYNNEI.

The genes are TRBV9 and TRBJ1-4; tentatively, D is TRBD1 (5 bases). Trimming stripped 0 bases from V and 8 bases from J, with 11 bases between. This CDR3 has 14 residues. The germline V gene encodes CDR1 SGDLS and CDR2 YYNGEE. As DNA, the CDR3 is TGTGCCAGCAGCGTAGTTCAGGGTGACGAAAAACTGTTTTTT. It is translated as CASSVVQGDEKLFF.